This T cell receptor beta chain was identified during a study of blood T cells in healthy people across ages. Combining a sample-barcoded 5' primer with a J-beta primer mix, a second PCR ran for about 7 to 11 cycles. TCRdb reanalysed the 5' RACE reads using MiXCR and keeps one entry per CDR3 protein. The sample yields about 1.8 million distinct CDR3 sequences, around half seen once. General observations from the study: Underestimates were what the diversity estimates from one million T cells were considered to be. With age, beta diversity per million T cells declined roughly linearly, significantly by 30 to 50. The CMV status of each donor remained undetermined, and this could have confounded shifts in expanded clonotypes.

V was clipped by 5 bases and J by 2 bases; unmatched bases: 3. Germline CDR1 is SGHNT and CDR2 is YENEEA. The CDR3 is 14 amino acids. Concerning this clonotype itself: Its antigen is unknown.

The sequenced sample was blood. The receptor was derived from a woman aged 40 to 55 in good health. The rearrangement uses TRBV11-3 and TRBJ2-4; 7 nucleotides line up with TRBD2. The CDR3 sequence is CASSQGGTKNIQYF. In DNA form, the CDR3 reads TGTGCCAGCAGCCAGGGAGGGACCAAAAACATTCAGTACTTC. Looking up the rest from reference TRBV11-3 and TRBJ2-4 gives the full variable domain: EAGVVQSPRYKIIEKKQPVAFWCNPISGHNTLYWYLQNLGQGPELLIRYENEEAVDDSQLPKDRFSAERLKGVDSTLKIQPAELGDSAVYLCASSQGGTKNIQYFGAGTRLSVL.